These T cell receptor beta chains were read from a single sample in a study of OX40 agonist ivuxolimab in advanced cancers. The repertoire was sequenced with immunoSEQ multiplex PCR; TCRdb's copy has only in-frame clones and lacks some. The sample lists tens of thousands of clones; approximately 88% were seen once. Source: CD4+ or CD8+ T cells sorted from blood, taken in a trial of the OX40 agonist ivuxolimab. The receptors derive from an adult with an advanced solid tumor such as melanoma, head and neck, liver or kidney cancer. Each CDR3 is given with its conserved first and last residue. D genes are given only for firm matches. The size of a clone is reported for some rows only, either as once, few or many, or as a class for expanded clones.

j_call clone_size v_call d_call cdr3_nt cdr3_aa
TRBJ1-5 NA TRBV25-1 NA TGTGCCAGCAGTGAAATGGGGGCTGGGGATCAGCCCCAGCATTTT CASSEMGAGDQPQHF
TRBJ2-1 medium-sized TRBV16 NA TGTGCCAGCAGCCAATTGAGTTTAGGGAGCTCCTCCTACAATGAGCAGTTCTTC CASSQLSLGSSSYNEQFF
TRBJ2-2 NA TRBV2 NA TGTGCCAGCAGTGAGGCGGGGAAGAGGGGGAACACCGGGGAGCTGTTTTTT CASSEAGKRGNTGELFF
TRBJ2-7 NA TRBV6-6 TRBD1 TGTGCCAGCACTCAACCGGGACAGTCCTACGAGCAGTACTTC CASTQPGQSYEQYF
TRBJ2-5 NA TRBV18 TRBD1 TGTGCCAGCTCACCAGACAGGGGTCAGTACTTC CASSPDRGQYF
TRBJ2-7 few TRBV7-6 TRBD1 TGTGCCAGCAGCGCAGGACAGGGCCAGGAGCAGTACTTC CASSAGQGQEQYF
TRBJ1-5 NA TRBV28 NA TGTGCCAGCAGCTCTACTCCAGGAAGGAATCAGCCCCAGCATTTT CASSSTPGRNQPQHF
TRBJ1-4 once TRBV6-6 NA TGTGCCAGCAGTTACGTGCAGGGCCCAACTAATGAAAAACTGTTTTTT CASSYVQGPTNEKLFF
TRBJ2-3 NA TRBV9 NA TGTGCCAGCAGCGTTCGACAGGACACAGATACGCAGTATTTT CASSVRQDTDTQYF
TRBJ1-2 NA TRBV5-1 NA TGCGCCAGCAGCACTGATCGGTATGGCTACACCTTC CASSTDRYGYTF
TRBJ2-7 NA TRBV9 NA TGTGCCAGCAGTCCTACTAATCTGAACTACGAGCAGTACTTC CASSPTNLNYEQYF
TRBJ2-1 few TRBV4-1 NA TGCGCCAGCAGCCAAGTGGACTTGATCTCCTACAATGAGCAGTTCTTC CASSQVDLISYNEQFF
TRBJ1-1 NA TRBV5-4 NA TGTGCCAGCAGTTTCAAGGTCCTATCCGGGGGCACTGAAGCTTTCTTT CASSFKVLSGGTEAFF
TRBJ2-7 few TRBV28 TRBD2 TGTGCCAGCAGTTTGTTGGGCGGGGGGGCCTACGAGCAGTACTTC CASSLLGGGAYEQYF
TRBJ1-2 NA TRBV18 TRBD1 TGTGCCAGCTCACGGGGGGACAGGGTCTATGGCTACACCTTC CASSRGDRVYGYTF
TRBJ2-3 NA TRBV27 NA TGTGCCAGCAGTTTAATGGTTGGCACAGATACGCAGTATTTT CASSLMVGTDTQYF
TRBJ1-5 NA TRBV19 NA TGTGCCAGTAGGTTATTTGGGGAAACTAGCAATCAGCCCCAGCATTTT CASRLFGETSNQPQHF
TRBJ1-1 NA TRBV11-3 NA TGTGCCAGCAGCTACGACAGTACAGAAGCTTTCTTT CASSYDSTEAFF